Listed below are T cell receptor beta chains from one sample, sequenced in a study of cytomegalovirus exposure and HLA in healthy donors. Libraries were prepared by immunoSEQ multiplex PCR; TCRdb keeps only in-frame clonotypes and omits some of them. The sample has some 160,000 clones; more than 70% are singletons. The sequenced material came from PBMCs. Source of these receptors: a man aged 18 to 30 in good health and CMV-seronegative. The CDR3 runs from the conserved cysteine through the conserved F or W. Fields, in order: D gene, V gene, J gene, clone size, CDR3 DNA, CDR3 protein. D genes are given only for firm matches. Some rows mark clone size as missing; the rest say once, few, many or name a class of expanded clone.

NA	TRBV27	TRBJ2-1	once	TGTGCCAGCAGTTTATTCGGGGTCTATGAGCAGTTCTTC	CASSLFGVYEQFF
NA	TRBV30	TRBJ2-3	NA	TGTGCCTGGAGCGTTGTTCGGGGAGCAGATACGCAGTATTTT	CAWSVVRGADTQYF
TRBD1	TRBV28	TRBJ1-1	NA	TGTGCCAGCAGTTCCCCGGACAGGGCTGTGAACACTGAAGCTTTCTTT	CASSSPDRAVNTEAFF
NA	TRBV28	TRBJ1-1	NA	TGTGCCAGCAGGACCCGTCGGCGGGGCATCACTGAAGCTTTCTTT	CASRTRRRGITEAFF
TRBD1	TRBV7-2	TRBJ2-7	NA	TGTGCCAGCAGCACCGTAACAGGGGGTTACGAGCAGTACTTC	CASSTVTGGYEQYF
NA	TRBV5-1	TRBJ2-5	NA	TGCGCCAGCAGCTTGACAACAGGTTACCAAGAGACCCAGTACTTC	CASSLTTGYQETQYF
NA	TRBV2	TRBJ1-5	NA	TGTGCCAGCAGTGCGACTGCTATCAATCAGCCCCAGCATTTT	CASSATAINQPQHF
TRBD1	TRBV18	TRBJ1-6	NA	TGTGCCAGCTCACCTCCCGGGACAGGTCATTCACCCCTCCACTTT	CASSPPGTGHSPLHF
TRBD1	TRBV18	TRBJ1-5	few	TGTGCCAGCTCACTGGACAGGGGCGTGAATCAGCCCCAGCATTTT	CASSLDRGVNQPQHF
NA	TRBV2	TRBJ2-2	once	TGTGCCAGCAGTGACAGTGGTGGGACATCGAACACCGGGGAGCTGTTTTTT	CASSDSGGTSNTGELFF
TRBD1	TRBV6-5	TRBJ2-5	NA	TGTGCCAGCAGTTATCTTGGACAGGGGAAAGGCGAGACCCAGTACTTC	CASSYLGQGKGETQYF
NA	TRBV4-1	TRBJ2-2	NA	TGCGCCAGCAGCCAACAAACCGGGGAGCTGTTTTTT	CASSQQTGELFF
TRBD1	TRBV6-5	TRBJ1-1	NA	TGTGCCAGCAGCTTCCTTGGGACAGGGTCTGAAGCTTTCTTT	CASSFLGTGSEAFF
NA	TRBV19	TRBJ1-4	NA	TGTGCCAGTAGTATGAGTCGTGAGGCAGATGAAAAACTGTTTTTT	CASSMSREADEKLFF
TRBD1	TRBV18	TRBJ2-7	NA	TGTGCCAGCTCACGGGACAGTTACGAGCAGTACTTC	CASSRDSYEQYF
TRBD2	TRBV7-6	TRBJ2-3	NA	TGTGCCAGCAGCTCATCCGGGACTAGCCAGTCGGGCACGCAGTATTTT	CASSSSGTSQSGTQYF
NA	TRBV7-2	TRBJ1-1	few	TGTGCCAGCAGCTTTGGCAGGGGCAACACTGAAGCTTTCTTT	CASSFGRGNTEAFF
TRBD1	TRBV27	TRBJ2-1	NA	TGTGCCAGCAGCAACCGGGACAGGGACTACAATGAGCAGTTCTTC	CASSNRDRDYNEQFF
TRBD1	TRBV6-1	TRBJ2-6	NA	TGTGCCAGCAGTAAAGGCCGAGACAGGGGCTCTGGGGCCAACGTCCTGACTTTC	CASSKGRDRGSGANVLTF
NA	TRBV7-9	TRBJ2-5	NA	TGTGCCAGCAGCGCCGACTCCGGGGAGACCCAGTACTTC	CASSADSGETQYF
NA	TRBV18	TRBJ1-1	NA	TGTGCCAGCTCACCACCCCTAGACGCGATGAACACTGAAGCTTTCTTT	CASSPPLDAMNTEAFF
TRBD1	TRBV28	TRBJ2-1	NA	TGTGCCAGCACCCTGGGACAGGGGGCCTATGAGCAGTTCTTC	CASTLGQGAYEQFF
NA	TRBV6-5	TRBJ1-1	NA	TGTGCCAGCAGTTACTCGGCGGCCTCTGAAGCTTTCTTT	CASSYSAASEAFF
NA	TRBV2	TRBJ1-2	NA	TGTGCCAGTTCGGACTTGAACTATGGCTACACCTTC	CASSDLNYGYTF
TRBD1	TRBV6-5	TRBJ1-3	NA	TGTGCCAGCAGTTCGGGTGACAGGGTGGAAAACACCATATATTTT	CASSSGDRVENTIYF
NA	TRBV27	TRBJ2-3	NA	TGTGCCAGCAGTTTAAGATCAGGGGGCACAGATACGCAGTATTTT	CASSLRSGGTDTQYF